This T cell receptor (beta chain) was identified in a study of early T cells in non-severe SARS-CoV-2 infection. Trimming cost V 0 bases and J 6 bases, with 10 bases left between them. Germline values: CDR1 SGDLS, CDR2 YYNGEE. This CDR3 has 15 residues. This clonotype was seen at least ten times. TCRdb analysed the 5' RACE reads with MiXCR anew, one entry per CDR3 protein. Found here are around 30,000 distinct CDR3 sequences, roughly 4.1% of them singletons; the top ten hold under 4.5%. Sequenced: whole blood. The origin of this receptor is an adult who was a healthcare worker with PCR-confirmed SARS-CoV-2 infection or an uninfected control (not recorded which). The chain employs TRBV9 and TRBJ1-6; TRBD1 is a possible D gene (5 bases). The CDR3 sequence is CASSVGQGGNSPLHF. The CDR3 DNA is TGTGCCAGCAGCGTAGGGCAGGGTGGTAATTCACCCCTCCACTTT. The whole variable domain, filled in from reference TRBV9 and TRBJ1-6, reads DSGVTQTPKHLITATGQRVTLRCSPRSGDLSVYWYQQSLDQGLQFLIQYYNGEERAKGNILERFSAQQFPDLHSELNLSSLELGDSALYFCASSVGQGGNSPLHFGNGTRLTVT.